Described below is a single T cell receptor (beta chain) sequence and its context. This specimen comes from a study of blood T cell repertoires in COVID-19. The overall study: COVID-19 samples collected from the United States, Italy and Spain covered acute and convalescent phases. Nucleic acid was either cDNA or gDNA, and it came from T cells, B-cell-depleted T cells, or PBMCs.

The repertoire was sequenced with immunoSEQ multiplex PCR; TCRdb's copy has only in-frame clones and lacks some. Of 140,000 to 150,000 clones listed, roughly 91% were seen once; the top ten hold around 2.9%. The CDR3 has 12 amino acids. The V end lost 8 bases, the J end lost 6 bases, and 13 bases lay between the germline ends. Germline CDR1 and CDR2: MDHEN and SYDVKM. Sequencing was carried out using peripheral blood. The chain is built from TRBV28 and TRBJ1-2, with D perhaps matching TRBD1 (6 bases). This clonotype was obtained from a man in his sixties with active or convalescent COVID-19. The CDR3 loop is CASDDRYHGYTF. CDR3 DNA: TGTGCCAGCGACGACAGGTATCATGGCTACACCTTC.